This T cell receptor (beta chain) was identified in a study of blood T cells in healthy people across ages. Alongside a J-beta primer mix, a sample-barcoded 5' primer served in a second PCR lasting about 7 to 11 cycles. A single record per CDR3 protein comes from TCRdb applying MiXCR to the 5' RACE reads. Of over 1,500,000 distinct CDR3 sequences in the sample, about two fifths were seen once. Losses at the gene ends were 5 bases for V and 2 bases for J; bases not matched to a gene: 5. CDR1 and CDR2 (germline): SGHTA, FQGNSA. The CDR3 is made up of 16 amino acids. The chain has TRBV7-2 and TRBJ2-6, with 8 bases identical to TRBD1. This sequence originates from a human donor in good health. The specimen was blood. CDR3 region: CASSPMTGAGANVLTF. CDR3 in DNA: TGTGCCAGCAGCCCGATGACAGGGGCTGGGGCCAACGTCCTGACTTTC.